This TCR beta chain was profiled in a study of blood T cell dynamics during melanoma immunotherapy. Overall study context: First-line therapy was either pembrolizumab or nivolumab with ipilimumab for metastatic melanoma.

As regards this clone: What it binds is unknown.

Study-wide results and caveats: Unlike progressors, later disease-control patients had W3 repertoires gaining clonality or diversity. The study could not tell melanoma-specific clones from general immune activation.

The germline V gene encodes CDR1 SGHTA and CDR2 FQGNSA. The CDR3 is 13 amino acids. Trimming removed 5 bases from V and 1 base from J, with 8 bases in between. Each bulk PBMC sample had 300 to 400 ng DNA loaded. The method was immunoSEQ multiplex PCR; TCRdb's version includes in-frame clones alone and lacks a portion of them. The sample lists about 5,600 clones; approximately 80% were seen once. Time point denoted: week 3, after first cycle of checkpoint inhibitor. The chain employs TRBV7-2 and TRBJ2-5, with unresolved D. The source of this sequence is a human donor with melanoma. Some clones in this sample may be carry-over from other donors' samples. The sample in question was blood, obtained from a patient treated with checkpoint blockade. CDR3: CASSRLTQETQYF. In DNA, the CDR3 is TGTGCCAGCAGCAGACTCACCCAAGAGACCCAGTACTTC. The full variable domain, in which reference TRBV7-2 and TRBJ2-5 provide the parts outside the CDR3, is GAGVSQSPSNKVTEKGKDVELRCDPISGHTALYWYRQSLGQGLEFLIYFQGNSAPDKSGLPSDRFSAERTGGSVSTLTIQRTQQEDSAVYLCASSRLTQETQYFGPGTRLLVL.